Included here is one TCR beta chain sequence, with context. The CDR3 length is 14 residues. Per the germline V gene, CDR1 is SGHAT and CDR2 is FQNNGV. V lost 5 bases, J lost 0 bases, and 11 bases lay in between. The source of the sample is a study of cytomegalovirus exposure and HLA in healthy donors. The PCR had 60 Vbeta and 13 Jbeta primers. Assay used: immunoSEQ multiplex PCR; TCRdb lists only in-frame clones, some missing. Of under 200,000 clones listed, 75% were seen once; the top ten hold about 7.7%. This clonotype was sampled from a woman in her thirties or forties in good health and CMV-seropositive. This rearrangement joins TRBV11-2 to TRBJ2-7; perhaps TRBD1 as D (6 bases). Sequencing input: PBMCs. CDR3 region: CASSPDRSSYEQYF. In nucleotides, the CDR3 is TGTGCCAGCAGCCCCGACAGGTCCTCCTACGAGCAGTACTTC.